This TCR beta chain was documented in a study of CD8+ T cells in alopecia areata. On the study more broadly: Tofacitinib was given for 6 to 18 months, then stopped for 6 months. Findings of the study overall: The link between baseline CD8+ expansion and response remains uncertain with one nonresponder. Normal-skin resident alphabeta T cells also appear among scalp sample sequences. The study found TCR sharing across patients less clear than in mice, possibly for HLA reasons.

The CDR3 sequence is 15 residues long. The V end lost 7 bases, the J end lost 0 bases, and 16 bases lay between the germline ends. Germline CDR1 reads SQVTM; CDR2 reads ANQGSEA. Regarding treatment: oral pan-JAK inhibitor, 5-10 mg twice daily. This clone was seen a handful of times. Antigen unknown. After isolation, RNA underwent reverse transcription to generate cDNA as the sequencing template. Repertoires were generated with immunoSEQ multiplex PCR, while TCRdb's copy carries only in-frame clones and drops some. Here the sample spans more than 150,000 clones, 51% being singletons. The sequence was obtained from a human donor with alopecia areata. Sequencing was performed on CD8+ T cells sorted from blood, taken at roughly week 52, from a patient treated with tofacitinib. The chain joins TRBV29-1 to TRBJ2-1, with D uncertain. CDR3 residues: CSASWALASYNEQFF. CDR3 in DNA: TGCAGCGCCTCGTGGGCTCTTGCCTCCTACAATGAGCAGTTCTTC.